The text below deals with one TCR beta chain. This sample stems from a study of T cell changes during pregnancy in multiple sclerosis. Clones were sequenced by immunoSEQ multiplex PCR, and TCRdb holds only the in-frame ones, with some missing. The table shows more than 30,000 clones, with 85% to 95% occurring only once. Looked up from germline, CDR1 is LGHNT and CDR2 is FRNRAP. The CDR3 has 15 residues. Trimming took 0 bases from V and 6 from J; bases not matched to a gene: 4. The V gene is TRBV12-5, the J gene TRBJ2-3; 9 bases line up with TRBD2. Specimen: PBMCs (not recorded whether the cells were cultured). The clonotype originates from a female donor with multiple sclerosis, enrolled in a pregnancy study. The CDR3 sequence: CASGLVAGGPDTQYF. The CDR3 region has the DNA TGTGCTAGTGGTTTGGTGGCGGGAGGGCCCGATACGCAGTATTTT.